A selection of T cell receptor beta chains follows, all from one sample in a study of PD-1 blockade in classical Hodgkin lymphoma. Clones were sequenced by immunoSEQ multiplex PCR, and TCRdb holds only the in-frame ones, with some missing. The table includes 43,000 or so clones, just under 80% detected once. Sequencing used peripheral blood mononuclear cells (PBMCs), obtained before the fourth cycle of nivolumab. Receptor source: a human donor with classical Hodgkin lymphoma. The CDR3 runs from the conserved cysteine through the conserved F or W. The order of the fields is V gene, clone size, D gene, J gene, CDR3 protein, CDR3 DNA. A D gene is named only where the DNA matches it firmly. Size is omitted from some rows. Given values are once, few, many or a class for expanded clones.

TRBV4-3	.	.	TRBJ1-1	CASSQETTTLRKAFF	TGCGCCAGCAGCCAAGAGACGACGACCTTGAGGAAAGCTTTCTTT
TRBV14	.	.	TRBJ1-1	CASSLYRTEAFF	TGTGCCAGCAGCCTATACAGAACTGAAGCTTTCTTT
TRBV7-2	.	TRBD1	TRBJ2-3	CASSLALGTGDRRDTQYF	TGTGCCAGCAGCTTAGCCCTCGGGACAGGGGATAGAAGGGATACGCAGTATTTT
TRBV7-9	.	.	TRBJ1-1	CASSPKEGYSLGTEAFF	TGTGCCAGCAGCCCCAAAGAGGGTTATAGCTTGGGGACTGAAGCTTTCTTT
TRBV5-8	.	TRBD2	TRBJ2-1	CASSLDLAGPYNEQFF	TGTGCCAGCAGCTTGGACCTAGCGGGGCCCTACAATGAGCAGTTCTTC
TRBV7-8	.	TRBD1	TRBJ1-3	CASSYRGSGNTIYF	TGTGCCAGCAGCTACAGGGGGTCTGGAAACACCATATATTTT
TRBV10-3	few	.	TRBJ1-2	CAISAGGARGYTF	TGTGCCATCAGTGCGGGGGGGGCGCGTGGCTACACCTTC
TRBV7-2	.	TRBD1	TRBJ1-6	CASSLTGFGPLHF	TGTGCCAGCAGCTTGACAGGGTTCGGGCCCCTCCACTTT
TRBV2	.	TRBD1	TRBJ1-5	CASSGTGGTQPQHF	TGTGCCAGCAGTGGAACAGGGGGAACTCAGCCCCAGCATTTT
TRBV4-3	.	.	TRBJ2-1	CASSQDQGTFYNEQFF	TGCGCCAGCAGCCAAGATCAGGGCACGTTCTACAATGAGCAGTTCTTC
TRBV4-2	few	.	TRBJ1-3	CASSQDPGSGNTIYF	TGTGCCAGCAGCCAAGATCCCGGGTCTGGAAACACCATATATTTT
TRBV2	.	.	TRBJ1-2	CASKRTESNYGYTF	TGTGCCAGCAAACGGACAGAAAGTAATTATGGCTACACCTTC
TRBV7-6	.	.	TRBJ2-1	CASSLDPGSYNEQFF	TGTGCCAGCAGCTTAGATCCGGGCTCCTACAATGAGCAGTTCTTC
TRBV9	.	TRBD2	TRBJ2-1	CASSALGLSTGGYNEQFF	TGTGCCAGCAGCGCCCTGGGGTTGAGTACCGGGGGGTACAATGAGCAGTTCTTC
TRBV28	.	TRBD1	TRBJ1-2	CASSLTGNYGYTF	TGTGCCAGCAGTTTGACAGGGAACTATGGCTACACCTTC
TRBV10-3	.	.	TRBJ1-1	CAISPTGLNTEAFF	TGTGCCATCTCCCCCACGGGGTTGAACACTGAAGCTTTCTTT
TRBV6-5	.	.	TRBJ2-7	CASSYGTPSSYEQYF	TGTGCCAGCAGTTACGGGACCCCCAGTTCCTACGAGCAGTACTTC
TRBV19	.	TRBD1	TRBJ1-3	CASSRDRDRNTIYF	TGTGCCAGTAGTAGAGACAGGGATCGAAACACCATATATTTT
TRBV6-1	.	.	TRBJ1-5	CASSEIGLTNQPQHF	TGTGCCAGCAGTGAAATAGGGCTTACCAATCAGCCCCAGCATTTT
TRBV29-1	.	TRBD1	TRBJ2-3	CSVVAGGGSDTQYF	TGCAGCGTAGTAGCAGGGGGCGGATCGGATACGCAGTATTTT
TRBV30	.	TRBD1	TRBJ1-1	CAWEGQGGTEAFF	TGTGCCTGGGAAGGACAGGGGGGAACTGAAGCTTTCTTT
TRBV28	once	TRBD1	TRBJ1-5	CASPAGPPRDRGYSNQPQHF	TGTGCCAGCCCCGCCGGCCCTCCCCGCGACAGGGGTTATAGCAATCAGCCCCAGCATTTT
TRBV5-1	once	.	TRBJ2-7	CASSLEVGSYEQYF	TGCGCCAGCAGCTTGGAGGTGGGATCCTACGAGCAGTACTTC
TRBV11-3	.	.	TRBJ1-4	CASSFAGGEKLFF	TGTGCCAGCAGCTTTGCTGGGGGTGAAAAACTGTTTTTT
TRBV10-3	few	.	TRBJ1-1	CAISGNLEGTEAFF	TGTGCCATCAGTGGGAACCTTGAGGGCACTGAAGCTTTCTTT
TRBV7-3	once	TRBD2	TRBJ2-1	CASSPRGTSDEQFF	TGTGCCAGCAGCCCTCGGGGGACTAGTGATGAGCAGTTCTTC
TRBV19	.	.	TRBJ1-4	CASSGRGGNEKLFF	TGTGCCAGTAGCGGCCGGGGGGGTAATGAAAAACTGTTTTTT
TRBV7-9	few	.	TRBJ1-3	CASSQQGVPGNTIYF	TGTGCCAGCAGCCAACAGGGAGTCCCTGGAAACACCATATATTTT
TRBV18	.	.	TRBJ1-3	CASSYSVGNTIYF	TGTGCCAGCTCATACAGCGTCGGAAACACCATATATTTT
TRBV2	.	TRBD1	TRBJ1-1	CASSEDRGLTEAFF	TGTGCCAGCAGTGAAGACAGGGGGTTGACTGAAGCTTTCTTT
TRBV20-1	few	.	TRBJ2-7	CSARRGYEQYF	TGCAGTGCCCGGAGGGGGTACGAGCAGTACTTC
TRBV5-4	.	.	TRBJ2-1	CASSFGTDNEQFF	TGTGCCAGCAGCTTCGGCACCGACAATGAGCAGTTCTTC
TRBV10-3	.	.	TRBJ1-5	CAISLAGNNQPQHF	TGTGCCATCAGCTTGGCAGGGAACAATCAGCCCCAGCATTTT
TRBV4-2	.	.	TRBJ1-3	CASSQGGGRYSGNTIYF	TGTGCCAGCAGCCAAGGGGGTGGCCGATACTCTGGAAACACCATATATTTT
TRBV5-1	.	.	TRBJ2-7	CASSPTVFYEQYF	TGCGCCAGCAGCCCGACGGTCTTCTACGAGCAGTACTTC
TRBV7-9	.	.	TRBJ2-7	CASSRMAAEQYF	TGTGCCAGCAGCCGGATGGCAGCCGAGCAGTACTTC
TRBV4-1	.	.	TRBJ1-4	CASSQEGIEGVVEKLFF	TGCGCCAGCAGCCAAGAGGGGATAGAGGGGGTGGTTGAAAAACTGTTTTTT
TRBV4-3	.	.	TRBJ1-1	CASSQVSWGTEAFF	TGCGCCAGCAGCCAAGTATCTTGGGGGACTGAAGCTTTCTTT